This T cell receptor beta chain was retrieved from a study of beta chain features in type 1 diabetes. TCRB transcripts that were expressed got sequenced, as all of the isolated RNA had been reverse transcribed. Libraries were prepared by immunoSEQ multiplex PCR; TCRdb keeps only in-frame clonotypes and omits some of them. Among some 63,000 clones listed, roughly three fifths were seen once. Trimming took 3 bases from V and 2 from J, leaving 14 bases between them. CDR3 size: 15 residues. In germline, CDR1 is KGHSH, CDR2 LQKENI. The chain links TRBV18 to TRBJ2-7; D possibly corresponds to TRBD1 (6 bases). This TCR was sampled from a woman under 30 in good health. The sequenced material came from Tregs from blood. CDR3 sequence reads: CASSPLPGVTYEQYF. In DNA, the CDR3 is TGTGCCAGCTCACCCCTGCCAGGGGTGACCTACGAGCAGTACTTC.